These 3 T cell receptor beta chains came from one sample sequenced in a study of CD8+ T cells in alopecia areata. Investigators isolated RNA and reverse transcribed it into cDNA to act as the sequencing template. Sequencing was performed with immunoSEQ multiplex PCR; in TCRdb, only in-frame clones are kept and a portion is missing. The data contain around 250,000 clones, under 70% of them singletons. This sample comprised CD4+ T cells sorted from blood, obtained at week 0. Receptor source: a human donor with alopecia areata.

The CDR3 is CASSSTGGTQYF. CDR3 in DNA: TGCGCCAGCAGCTCAACGGGCGGTACGCAGTATTTT. The rearrangement joins TRBV5-1 to TRBJ2-3; D is unresolved. CDR3 size: 12 residues. Germline V gene lookup returns CDR1 SGHRS and CDR2 YFSETQ. V lost 3 bases and J 8 bases, leaving 10 bases between the germline ends.

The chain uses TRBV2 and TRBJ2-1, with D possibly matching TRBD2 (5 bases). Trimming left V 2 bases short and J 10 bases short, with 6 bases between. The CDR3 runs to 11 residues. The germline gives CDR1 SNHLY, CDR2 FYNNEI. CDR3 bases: TGTGCCAGCAGTGAACAGCGGGAGCAGTTCTTC. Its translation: CASSEQREQFF.

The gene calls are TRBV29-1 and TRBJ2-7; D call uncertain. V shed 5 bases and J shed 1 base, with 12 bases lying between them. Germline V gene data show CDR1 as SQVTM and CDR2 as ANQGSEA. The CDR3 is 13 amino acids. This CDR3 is CSVLPSGSYEQYF. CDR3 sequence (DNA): TGCAGCGTTCTTCCTTCCGGGTCCTACGAGCAGTACTTC.